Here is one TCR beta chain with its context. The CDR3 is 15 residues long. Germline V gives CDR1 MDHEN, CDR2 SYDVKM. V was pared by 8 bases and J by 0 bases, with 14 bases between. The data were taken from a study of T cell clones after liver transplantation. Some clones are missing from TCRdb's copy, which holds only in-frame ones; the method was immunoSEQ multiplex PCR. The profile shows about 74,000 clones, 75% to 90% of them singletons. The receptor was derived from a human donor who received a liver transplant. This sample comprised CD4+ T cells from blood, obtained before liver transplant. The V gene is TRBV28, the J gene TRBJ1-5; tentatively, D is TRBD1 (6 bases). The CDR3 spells CASLGAKGSNQPQHF. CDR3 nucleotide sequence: TGTGCCAGCTTGGGGGCGAAGGGTAGCAATCAGCCCCAGCATTTT.